Listed below are T cell receptor beta chains from one sample, sequenced in a study of CD8+CD57+ T cells in acquired aplastic anemia. TCRdb analysed the reads with MiXCR anew, one entry per CDR3 protein. The data show about 80,000 distinct CDR3 sequences, around 44% seen once. Sequencing used sorted CD4+, CD8+, or CD8+CD57+ T cells (not recorded which) from PBMCs. The receptors derive from a human donor in good health, serving as a control. Each CDR3 is given with its conserved first and last residue. D genes are given only for firm matches. Clone size, where shown, is once, few, many, or a class for clones that have expanded.

d_gene	abundance	v_gene	j_gene	CDR3aa	CDR3nt
NA	NA	TRBV19	TRBJ2-7	CASSTMGHQTRDEQYF	TGTGCCAGTAGTACCATGGGACACCAAACGAGAGACGAGCAGTACTTC
NA	many	TRBV10-3	TRBJ2-7	CAISEARAYDEQYF	TGTGCCATCAGTGAGGCTAGGGCGTACGACGAGCAGTACTTC
NA	many	TRBV4-1	TRBJ2-7	CASSQDYYEQYF	TGCGCCAGCAGCCAAGATTACTACGAGCAGTACTTC
NA	many	TRBV2	TRBJ2-5	CASSEGGTSQETQYF	TGTGCCAGCAGTGAAGGAGGGACAAGCCAAGAGACCCAGTACTTC
NA	many	TRBV20-1	TRBJ2-7	CSAGLWGTYEQYF	TGCAGTGCTGGCCTCTGGGGGACCTACGAGCAGTACTTC
NA	NA	TRBV20-1	TRBJ1-1	CSARLGGMNTEAFF	TGCAGTGCTAGACTTGGGGGAATGAACACTGAAGCTTTCTTT
NA	NA	TRBV7-9	TRBJ2-7	CASITHRSYEQYF	TGTGCCAGCATCACCCACAGGTCCTACGAGCAGTACTTC
NA	NA	TRBV4-1	TRBJ1-1	CASSQAEMNTEAFF	TGCGCCAGCAGCCAAGCTGAGATGAACACTGAAGCTTTCTTT
NA	once	TRBV7-9	TRBJ1-1	CASRAEAFF	TGTGCCAGCCGGGCGGAAGCTTTCTTT
NA	NA	TRBV7-8	TRBJ1-3	CASSLEYGSSGNTIYF	TGTGCCAGCAGCTTAGAGTACGGAAGCTCTGGAAACACCATATATTTT
NA	NA	TRBV2	TRBJ1-2	CASSEYGDGYTF	TGTGCCAGCAGTGAATATGGTGATGGCTACACCTTC
NA	NA	TRBV2	TRBJ2-4	CASKGPTSSSKNIQYF	TGTGCCAGCAAAGGCCCAACTAGCTCATCCAAAAACATTCAGTACTTC
NA	few	TRBV29-1	TRBJ1-1	CSVDEGANTEAFF	TGCAGCGTGGACGAGGGAGCGAACACTGAAGCTTTCTTT
TRBD1	many	TRBV19	TRBJ2-7	CASTPGQGADEQYF	TGTGCCAGTACACCGGGACAGGGGGCTGACGAGCAGTACTTC
NA	NA	TRBV27	TRBJ2-7	CASSLTPGAAYEQYF	TGTGCCAGCAGTTTAACCCCGGGGGCCGCCTACGAGCAGTACTTC
TRBD1	NA	TRBV10-3	TRBJ1-2	CAISESRGQGWSYGYTF	TGTGCCATCAGTGAGTCTAGGGGACAGGGTTGGAGCTATGGCTACACCTTC
NA	many	TRBV15	TRBJ1-2	CATSGTEEGYTF	TGTGCCACCAGCGGGACGGAGGAAGGCTACACCTTC
NA	NA	TRBV2	TRBJ1-6	CASSTFGGNSPLHF	TGTGCCAGCAGTACCTTTGGGGGCAATTCACCCCTCCACTTT
NA	NA	TRBV7-2	TRBJ2-3	CASSLTGADTQYF	TGTGCCAGCAGCTTAACGGGGGCAGATACGCAGTATTTT
NA	NA	TRBV20-1	TRBJ2-7	CSARELGGSYEQYF	TGCAGTGCTAGAGAGTTGGGCGGCTCCTACGAGCAGTACTTC
NA	NA	TRBV11-1	TRBJ2-7	CASSFPASYEQYF	TGTGCCAGCAGCTTCCCAGCTTCCTACGAGCAGTACTTC
TRBD1	NA	TRBV14	TRBJ1-1	CASSDRTGMMNTEAFF	TGTGCCAGCAGCGATAGGACAGGGATGATGAACACTGAAGCTTTCTTT
TRBD1	many	TRBV24-1	TRBJ2-1	CATSGTGRLSYNEQFF	TGTGCCACCAGTGGGACAGGGCGCCTCTCCTACAATGAGCAGTTCTTC
NA	NA	TRBV5-1	TRBJ1-2	CASSSDSGQGYTF	TGCGCCAGCAGCTCTGACAGTGGACAAGGCTACACCTTC
NA	NA	TRBV6-5	TRBJ2-1	CASSYSTYREQFF	TGTGCCAGCAGTTACTCGACCTACAGGGAGCAGTTCTTC
NA	many	TRBV2	TRBJ2-1	CASSVGTGRTSGYDEQFF	TGTGCCAGCAGTGTAGGGACAGGGAGGACTAGCGGTTACGATGAGCAGTTCTTC
NA	NA	TRBV7-7	TRBJ2-1	CASSLGDPPYNEQFF	TGTGCTAGCAGCTTAGGGGACCCTCCCTACAATGAGCAGTTCTTC
NA	many	TRBV9	TRBJ2-1	CASSKRKTTNEQFF	TGTGCCAGCAGCAAACGGAAGACGACCAATGAGCAGTTCTTC
TRBD1	many	TRBV29-1	TRBJ1-2	CSVEARTGIGYTF	TGCAGCGTTGAAGCCCGGACAGGGATTGGCTACACCTTC
NA	many	TRBV6-1	TRBJ1-5	CASSVANGWPQHF	TGTGCCAGCAGTGTAGCGAACGGGTGGCCCCAGCATTTT
TRBD1	NA	TRBV10-2	TRBJ2-1	CATGQHNEQFF	TGCGCCACGGGACAGCACAATGAGCAGTTCTTC
NA	NA	TRBV2	TRBJ2-7	CASSEATVPSEQYF	TGTGCCAGCAGTGAAGCGACAGTCCCTTCCGAGCAGTACTTC
NA	once	TRBV24-1	TRBJ1-2	CATSDWDSEGLYGYTF	TGTGCCACCAGTGACTGGGACTCCGAGGGGCTCTATGGCTACACCTTC
NA	many	TRBV9	TRBJ2-7	CASSVAGPGEQYF	TGTGCCAGCAGCGTAGCGGGGCCGGGTGAGCAGTACTTC
NA	few	TRBV5-1	TRBJ2-2	CASRGDTIGTGELFF	TGCGCCAGCAGGGGGGACACCATTGGCACCGGGGAGCTGTTTTTT
NA	NA	TRBV7-6	TRBJ1-2	CASSLAAGSGNGYTF	TGTGCCAGCAGCTTAGCGGCAGGCAGCGGTAATGGCTACACCTTC
TRBD2	few	TRBV9	TRBJ2-1	CASSGRLAATTYNEQFF	TGTGCCAGCAGCGGACGACTAGCGGCGACGACCTACAATGAGCAGTTCTTC
NA	many	TRBV20-1	TRBJ1-1	CSASRGASTEAFF	TGCAGTGCTAGCAGGGGCGCGAGCACTGAAGCTTTCTTT
TRBD1	many	TRBV25-1	TRBJ2-5	CASRGGAWETQYF	TGTGCCAGCAGAGGGGGCGCGTGGGAGACCCAGTACTTC
NA	NA	TRBV10-2	TRBJ1-2	CASSESLVYGYTF	TGCGCCAGCAGTGAGTCGTTGGTCTATGGCTACACCTTC
NA	many	TRBV19	TRBJ1-3	CASSIGWVTFDSGNTIYF	TGTGCCAGTAGTATAGGATGGGTTACTTTCGACTCTGGAAACACCATATATTTT
NA	NA	TRBV11-3	TRBJ1-1	CASSLERGLNTEAFF	TGTGCCAGCAGCTTAGAGAGGGGCCTGAACACTGAAGCTTTCTTT
NA	NA	TRBV25-1	TRBJ2-1	CASSPEGYNEQFF	TGTGCCAGTTCCCCAGAGGGTTACAATGAGCAGTTCTTC
NA	NA	TRBV19	TRBJ1-1	CASSWSGTLNTEAFF	TGTGCCAGTAGTTGGAGCGGGACGCTCAACACTGAAGCTTTCTTT
TRBD1	NA	TRBV11-1	TRBJ2-3	CASTVGWDRSTDTQYF	TGTGCCAGCACCGTTGGGTGGGACAGGTCCACAGATACGCAGTATTTT
TRBD1	NA	TRBV6-5	TRBJ1-1	CASSYIQGVVNTEAFF	TGTGCCAGCAGCTATATACAGGGGGTCGTAAACACTGAAGCTTTCTTT
NA	NA	TRBV2	TRBJ1-6	CASRVSEVFALHF	TGTGCCAGCAGGGTCAGTGAGGTCTTTGCCCTCCACTTT
NA	NA	TRBV25-1	TRBJ1-1	CASGVNTEAFF	TGTGCCAGCGGGGTTAACACTGAAGCTTTCTTT
NA	NA	TRBV27	TRBJ2-7	CASGIYEQYF	TGTGCATCGGGTATTTACGAGCAGTACTTC
NA	once	TRBV7-9	TRBJ1-5	CASSPTGPQHF	TGCGCCAGCAGCCCAACCGGGCCCCAGCATTTT
NA	many	TRBV20-1	TRBJ1-1	CSALAGGANTEAFF	TGCAGTGCTCTCGCCGGGGGGGCGAACACTGAAGCTTTCTTT
NA	NA	TRBV11-2	TRBJ1-2	CASSLGEGQGYGYTF	TGTGCCAGCAGCTTGGGGGAAGGGCAAGGGTATGGCTACACCTTC
TRBD2	NA	TRBV20-1	TRBJ2-3	CSARGVGFGRADRTDTQYF	TGCAGTGCTCGGGGGGTAGGCTTCGGGAGGGCCGATAGAACAGATACGCAGTATTTT
NA	many	TRBV25-1	TRBJ2-1	CASSEYIGGKNEQFF	TGTGCCAGCAGTGAATATATTGGGGGGAAGAATGAGCAGTTCTTC
TRBD1	many	TRBV3-1	TRBJ1-2	CASSQGGQGYGYTF	TGTGCCAGCAGCCAAGGTGGACAGGGCTATGGCTACACCTTC
TRBD1	NA	TRBV5-1	TRBJ2-7	CASSWLDRVSSYEQYF	TGCGCCAGCAGCTGGCTGGACAGGGTGTCCTCCTACGAGCAGTACTTC
NA	NA	TRBV7-9	TRBJ1-3	CASSEGFGAGNTIYF	TGTGCCAGCAGCGAGGGGTTCGGGGCTGGAAACACCATATATTTT
NA	once	TRBV12-3/TRBV12-4	TRBJ1-5	CASSLRGLSNQPQHF	TGTGCCAGCAGTTTACGCGGACTTAGCAATCAGCCCCAGCATTTT
NA	many	TRBV6-1	TRBJ2-7	CASSEGAGSPKEQYF	TGTGCCAGCAGTGAAGGGGCAGGCTCGCCGAAGGAGCAGTACTTC
TRBD1	many	TRBV2	TRBJ1-2	CASREGPGGGTYGYTF	TGTGCCAGCAGGGAGGGGCCAGGGGGTGGCACCTATGGCTACACCTTC